This TCR beta chain came from a study of cytomegalovirus exposure and HLA in healthy donors. Overall study findings and caveats: Owing to their indistinguishability, certain V segments, notably TRBV6-2 and TRBV6-3, were excluded. The records held CMV serostatus as the only immune exposure information. Previously analyzed data showed that most TCR beta V segments were productive at a frequency of about 87% or about 30%.

PCR employed 60 Vbeta and 13 Jbeta primers. Repertoires were generated with immunoSEQ multiplex PCR, while TCRdb's copy carries only in-frame clones and drops some. The data contain tens of thousands of clones, about two thirds of them singletons. About this clone: Its antigen is not identified.

Donors had nominal health at sampling but likely had unrecorded immune exposures. This CDR3 comprises 14 residues. CDR1 is LNHDA and CDR2 is SQIVND in the germline V gene (reference sequence). J was trimmed by 6 bases and V by 5 bases; bases with no gene match: 8. The specimen was PBMCs. The chain couples TRBV19 to TRBJ1-2; 8 nucleotides align to TRBD1. The sequence derives from a woman between 50 and 59 years old in good health and CMV-seropositive. CDR3 DNA sequence: TGTGCCAGTAGTTTACAGGGGGGGAGCAATGGCTACACCTTC. This gives the protein CASSLQGGSNGYTF.